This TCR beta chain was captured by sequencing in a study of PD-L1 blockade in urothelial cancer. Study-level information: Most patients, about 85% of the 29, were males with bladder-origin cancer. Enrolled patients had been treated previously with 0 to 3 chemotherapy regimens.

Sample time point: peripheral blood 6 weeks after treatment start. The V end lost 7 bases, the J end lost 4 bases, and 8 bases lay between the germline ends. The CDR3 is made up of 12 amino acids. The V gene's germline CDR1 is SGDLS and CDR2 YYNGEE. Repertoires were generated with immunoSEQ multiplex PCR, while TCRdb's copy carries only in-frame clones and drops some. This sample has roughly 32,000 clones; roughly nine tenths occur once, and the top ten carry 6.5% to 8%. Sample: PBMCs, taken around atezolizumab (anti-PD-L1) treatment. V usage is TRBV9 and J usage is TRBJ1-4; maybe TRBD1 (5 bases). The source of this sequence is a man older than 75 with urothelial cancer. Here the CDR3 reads CASGRDNEKLFF. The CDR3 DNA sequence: TGTGCCAGCGGCAGGGATAATGAAAAACTGTTTTTT.